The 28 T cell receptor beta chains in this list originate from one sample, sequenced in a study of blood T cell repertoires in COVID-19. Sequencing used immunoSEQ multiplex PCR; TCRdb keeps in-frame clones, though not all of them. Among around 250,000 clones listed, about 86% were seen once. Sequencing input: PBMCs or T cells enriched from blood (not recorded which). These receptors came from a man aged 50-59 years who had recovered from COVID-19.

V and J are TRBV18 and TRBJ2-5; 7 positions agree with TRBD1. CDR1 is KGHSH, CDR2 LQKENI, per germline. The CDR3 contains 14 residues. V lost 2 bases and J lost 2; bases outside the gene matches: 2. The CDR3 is CASSPGTAQETQYF. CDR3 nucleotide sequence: TGTGCCAGCTCACCAGGGACAGCACAAGAGACCCAGTACTTC.

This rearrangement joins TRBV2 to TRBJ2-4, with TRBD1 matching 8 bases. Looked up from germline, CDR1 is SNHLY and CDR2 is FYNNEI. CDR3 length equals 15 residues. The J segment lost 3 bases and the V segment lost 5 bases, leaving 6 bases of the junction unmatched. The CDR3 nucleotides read TGTGCCAGCAGTCGGACAGGGCTAGACAAAAACATTCAGTACTTC. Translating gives CASSRTGLDKNIQYF.

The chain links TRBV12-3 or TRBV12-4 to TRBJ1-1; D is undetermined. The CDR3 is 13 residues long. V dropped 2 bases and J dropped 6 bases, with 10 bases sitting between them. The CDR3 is CASSLLREAEAFF. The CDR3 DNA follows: TGTGCCAGCAGTTTACTTCGGGAGGCTGAAGCTTTCTTT.

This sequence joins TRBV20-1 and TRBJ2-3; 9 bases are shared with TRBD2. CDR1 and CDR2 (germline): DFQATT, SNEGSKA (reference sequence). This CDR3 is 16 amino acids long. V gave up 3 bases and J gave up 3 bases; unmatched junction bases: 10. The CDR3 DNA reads TGCAGTGCTAGTGAACGTGCGGGGGGGGCGACAGATACGCAGTATTTT. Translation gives CSASERAGGATDTQYF.

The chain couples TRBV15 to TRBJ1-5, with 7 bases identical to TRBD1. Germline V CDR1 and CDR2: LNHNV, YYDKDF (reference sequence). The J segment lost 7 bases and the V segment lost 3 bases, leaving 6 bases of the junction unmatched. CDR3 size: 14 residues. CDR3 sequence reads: CATSSGTAEQPQHF. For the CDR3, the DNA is TGTGCCACCAGCAGCGGGACAGCAGAACAGCCCCAGCATTTT. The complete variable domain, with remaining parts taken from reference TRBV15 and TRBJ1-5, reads DAMVIQNPRYQVTQFGKPVTLSCSQTLNHNVMYWYQQKSSQAPKLLFHYYDKDFNNEADTPDNFQSRRPNTSFCFLDIRSPGLGDTAMYLCATSSGTAEQPQHFGDGTRLSIL.

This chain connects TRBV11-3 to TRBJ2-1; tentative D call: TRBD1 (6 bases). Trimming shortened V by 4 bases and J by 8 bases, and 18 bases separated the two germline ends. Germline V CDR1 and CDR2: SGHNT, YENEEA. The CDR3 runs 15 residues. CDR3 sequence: CASSSGQGVGDEQFF. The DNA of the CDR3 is TGTGCCAGCAGCTCGGGACAAGGGGTTGGCGATGAGCAGTTCTTC.

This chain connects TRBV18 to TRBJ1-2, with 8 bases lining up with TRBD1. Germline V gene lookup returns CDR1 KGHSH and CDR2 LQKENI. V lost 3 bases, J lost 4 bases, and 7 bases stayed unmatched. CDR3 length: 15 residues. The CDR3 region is CASSPRTGRGYGYTF. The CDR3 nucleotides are TGTGCCAGCTCACCTAGGACAGGGAGGGGCTATGGCTACACCTTC. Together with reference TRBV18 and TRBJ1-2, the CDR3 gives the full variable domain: NAGVMQNPRHLVRRRGQEARLRCSPMKGHSHVYWYRQLPEEGLKFMVYLQKENIIDESGMPKERFSAEFPKEGPSILRIQQVVRGDSAAYFCASSPRTGRGYGYTFGSGTRLTVV.

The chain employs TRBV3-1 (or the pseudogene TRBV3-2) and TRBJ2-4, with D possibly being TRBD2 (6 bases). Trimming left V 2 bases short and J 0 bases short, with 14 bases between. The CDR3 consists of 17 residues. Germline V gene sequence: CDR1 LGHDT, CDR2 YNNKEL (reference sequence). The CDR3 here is CASSQFASGLAKNIQYF. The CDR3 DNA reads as TGTGCCAGCAGCCAATTTGCTTCGGGACTAGCCAAAAACATTCAGTACTTC.

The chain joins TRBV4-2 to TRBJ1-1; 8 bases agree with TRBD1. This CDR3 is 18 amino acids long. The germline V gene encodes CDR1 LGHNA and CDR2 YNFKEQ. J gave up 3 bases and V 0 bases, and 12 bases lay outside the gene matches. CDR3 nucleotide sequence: TGTGCCAGCAGCCAAGATATGGCAGGGGGCGCTTCCCACACTGAAGCTTTCTTT. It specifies CASSQDMAGGASHTEAFF.

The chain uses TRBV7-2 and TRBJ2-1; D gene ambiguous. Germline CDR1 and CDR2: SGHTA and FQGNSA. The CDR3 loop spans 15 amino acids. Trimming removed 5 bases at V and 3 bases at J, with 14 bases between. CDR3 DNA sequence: TGTGCCAGCAGCCCCCTCCCCGGTGACTACAATGAGCAGTTCTTC. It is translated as CASSPLPGDYNEQFF.

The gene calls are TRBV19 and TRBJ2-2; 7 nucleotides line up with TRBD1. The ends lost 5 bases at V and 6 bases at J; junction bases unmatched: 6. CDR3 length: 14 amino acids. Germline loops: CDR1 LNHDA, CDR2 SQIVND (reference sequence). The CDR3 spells CASSSTGVAGELFF. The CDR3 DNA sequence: TGTGCCAGTAGTTCCACAGGGGTGGCCGGGGAGCTGTTTTTT. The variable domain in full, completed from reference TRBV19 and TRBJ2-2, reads DGGITQSPKYLFRKEGQNVTLSCEQNLNHDAMYWYRQDPGQGLRLIYYSQIVNDFQKGDIAEGYSVSREKKESFPLTVTSAQKNPTAFYLCASSSTGVAGELFFGEGSRLTVL.

The CDR3 region is CASSPGSAKGYTF. The DNA of the CDR3 is TGTGCCAGCAGCCCAGGTTCGGCGAAGGGCTACACCTTC. This chain joins TRBV7-3 and TRBJ1-2; D unresolved. Deletions cut 5 bases from V and 8 bases from J, with 15 bases between. The CDR3 is 13 amino acids. Germline V gene sequence: CDR1 SGHTA, CDR2 FQGTGA.

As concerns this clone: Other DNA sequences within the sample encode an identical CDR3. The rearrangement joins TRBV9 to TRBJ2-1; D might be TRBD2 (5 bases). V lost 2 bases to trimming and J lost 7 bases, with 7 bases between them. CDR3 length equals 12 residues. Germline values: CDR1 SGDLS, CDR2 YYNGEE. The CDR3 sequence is CASSVGVNEQFF. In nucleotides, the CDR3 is TGTGCCAGCAGCGTGGGAGTTAATGAGCAGTTCTTC. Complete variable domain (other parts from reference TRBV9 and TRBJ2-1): DSGVTQTPKHLITATGQRVTLRCSPRSGDLSVYWYQQSLDQGLQFLIQYYNGEERAKGNILERFSAQQFPDLHSELNLSSLELGDSALYFCASSVGVNEQFFGPGTRLTVL.

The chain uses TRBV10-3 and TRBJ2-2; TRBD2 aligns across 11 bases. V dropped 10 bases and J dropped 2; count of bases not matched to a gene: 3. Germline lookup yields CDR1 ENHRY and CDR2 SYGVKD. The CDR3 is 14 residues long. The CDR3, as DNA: TGTGCCACCGGGACTAGCGGAAACACCGGGGAGCTGTTTTTT. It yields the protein CATGTSGNTGELFF.

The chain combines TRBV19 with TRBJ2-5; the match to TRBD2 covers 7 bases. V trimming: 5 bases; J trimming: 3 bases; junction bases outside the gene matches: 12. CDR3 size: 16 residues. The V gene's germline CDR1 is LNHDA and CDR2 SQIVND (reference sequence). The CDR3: CASSPRLATGEETQYF. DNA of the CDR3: TGTGCCAGTAGTCCCCGACTAGCAACGGGAGAAGAGACCCAGTACTTC.

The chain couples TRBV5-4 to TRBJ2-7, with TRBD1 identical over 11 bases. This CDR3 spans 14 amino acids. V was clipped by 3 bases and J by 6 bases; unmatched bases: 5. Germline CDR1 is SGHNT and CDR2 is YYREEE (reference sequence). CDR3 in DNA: TGTGCCAGCAGCTGGGGACAGGGGGATATCGAGCAGTACTTC. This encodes CASSWGQGDIEQYF.

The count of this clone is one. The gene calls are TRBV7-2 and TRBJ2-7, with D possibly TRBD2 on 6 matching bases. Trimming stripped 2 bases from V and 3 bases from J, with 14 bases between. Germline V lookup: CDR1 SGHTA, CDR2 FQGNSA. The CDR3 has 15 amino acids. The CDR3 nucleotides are TGTGCCAGCAGCTTAAGCCGCGGGACCAACTACGAGCAGTACTTC. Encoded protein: CASSLSRGTNYEQYF.

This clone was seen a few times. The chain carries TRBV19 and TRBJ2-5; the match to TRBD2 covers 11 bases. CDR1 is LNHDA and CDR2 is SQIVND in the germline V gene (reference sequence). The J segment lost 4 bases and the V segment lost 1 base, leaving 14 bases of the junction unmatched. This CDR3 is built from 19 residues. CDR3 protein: CASSIGLIAGGPSRETQYF. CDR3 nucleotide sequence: TGTGCCAGTAGTATAGGGTTAATAGCGGGAGGGCCCTCCCGAGAGACCCAGTACTTC.

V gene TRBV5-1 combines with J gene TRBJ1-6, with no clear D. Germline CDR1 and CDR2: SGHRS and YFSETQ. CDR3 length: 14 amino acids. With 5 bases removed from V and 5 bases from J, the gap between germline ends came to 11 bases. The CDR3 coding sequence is TGCGCCAGCAGAACAGAATCCAATAATTCACCCCTCCACTTT. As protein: CASRTESNNSPLHF.

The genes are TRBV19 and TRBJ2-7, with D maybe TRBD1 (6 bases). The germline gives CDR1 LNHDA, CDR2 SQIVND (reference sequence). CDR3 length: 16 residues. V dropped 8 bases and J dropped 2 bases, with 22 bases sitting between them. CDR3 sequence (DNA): TGTGCCAGTGCCCAAACCCCCGGGACAACGCCCTACGAGCAGTACTTC. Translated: CASAQTPGTTPYEQYF. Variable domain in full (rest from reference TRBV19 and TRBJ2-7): DGGITQSPKYLFRKEGQNVTLSCEQNLNHDAMYWYRQDPGQGLRLIYYSQIVNDFQKGDIAEGYSVSREKKESFPLTVTSAQKNPTAFYLCASAQTPGTTPYEQYFGPGTRLTVT.

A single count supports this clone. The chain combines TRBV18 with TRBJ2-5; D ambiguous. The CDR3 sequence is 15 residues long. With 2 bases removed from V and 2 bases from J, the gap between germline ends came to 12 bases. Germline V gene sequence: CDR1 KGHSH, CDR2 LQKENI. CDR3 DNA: TGTGCCAGCTCACCAAGGCCCAGCGATCAAGAGACCCAGTACTTC. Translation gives CASSPRPSDQETQYF.

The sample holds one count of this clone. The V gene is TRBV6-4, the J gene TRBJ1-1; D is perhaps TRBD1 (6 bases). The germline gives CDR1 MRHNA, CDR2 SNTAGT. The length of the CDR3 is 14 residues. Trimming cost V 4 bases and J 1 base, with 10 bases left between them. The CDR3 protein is CASSAGQSNTEAFF. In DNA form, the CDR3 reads TGTGCCAGCAGTGCCGGACAGTCGAACACTGAAGCTTTCTTT.

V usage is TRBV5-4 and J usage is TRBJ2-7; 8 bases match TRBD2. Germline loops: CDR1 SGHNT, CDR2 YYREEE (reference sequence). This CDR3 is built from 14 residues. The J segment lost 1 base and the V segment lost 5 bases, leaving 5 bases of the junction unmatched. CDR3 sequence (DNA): TGTGCCAGCAGGGAGGGACTAGAATCCTACGAGCAGTACTTC. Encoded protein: CASREGLESYEQYF.

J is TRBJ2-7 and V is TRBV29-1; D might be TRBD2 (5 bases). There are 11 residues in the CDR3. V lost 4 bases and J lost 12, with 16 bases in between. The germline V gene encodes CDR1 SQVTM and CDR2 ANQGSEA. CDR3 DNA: TGCAGCGTTGTCAGTGGGCCGGGGAGGTACTTC. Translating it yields CSVVSGPGRYF.

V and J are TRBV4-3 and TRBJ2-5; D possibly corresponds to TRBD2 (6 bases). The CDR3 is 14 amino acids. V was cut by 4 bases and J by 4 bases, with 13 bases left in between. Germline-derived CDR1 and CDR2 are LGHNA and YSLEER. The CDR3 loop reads CASSPGLGGETQYF. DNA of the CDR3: TGCGCCAGCAGCCCCGGCCTCGGGGGAGAGACCCAGTACTTC.

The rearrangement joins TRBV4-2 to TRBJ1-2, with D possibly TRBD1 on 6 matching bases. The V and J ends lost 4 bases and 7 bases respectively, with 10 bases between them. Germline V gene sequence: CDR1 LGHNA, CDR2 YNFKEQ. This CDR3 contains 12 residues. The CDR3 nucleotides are TGTGCCAGCAGCCCCCCCAGGGGTGGCTACACCTTC. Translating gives CASSPPRGGYTF.

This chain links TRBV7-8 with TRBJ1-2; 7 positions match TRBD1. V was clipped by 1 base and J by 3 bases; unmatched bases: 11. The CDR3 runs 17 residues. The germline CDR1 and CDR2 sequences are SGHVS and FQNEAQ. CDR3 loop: CASSLDRGWVGYYGYTF. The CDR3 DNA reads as TGTGCCAGCAGCTTAGACAGGGGTTGGGTGGGGTACTATGGCTACACCTTC.

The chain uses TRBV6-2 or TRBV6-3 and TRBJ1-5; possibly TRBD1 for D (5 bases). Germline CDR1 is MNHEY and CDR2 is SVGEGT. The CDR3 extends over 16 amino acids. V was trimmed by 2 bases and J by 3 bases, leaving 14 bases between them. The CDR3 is CASSYTPGEANQPQHF. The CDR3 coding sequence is TGTGCCAGCAGTTACACTCCGGGGGAGGCCAATCAGCCCCAGCATTTT.